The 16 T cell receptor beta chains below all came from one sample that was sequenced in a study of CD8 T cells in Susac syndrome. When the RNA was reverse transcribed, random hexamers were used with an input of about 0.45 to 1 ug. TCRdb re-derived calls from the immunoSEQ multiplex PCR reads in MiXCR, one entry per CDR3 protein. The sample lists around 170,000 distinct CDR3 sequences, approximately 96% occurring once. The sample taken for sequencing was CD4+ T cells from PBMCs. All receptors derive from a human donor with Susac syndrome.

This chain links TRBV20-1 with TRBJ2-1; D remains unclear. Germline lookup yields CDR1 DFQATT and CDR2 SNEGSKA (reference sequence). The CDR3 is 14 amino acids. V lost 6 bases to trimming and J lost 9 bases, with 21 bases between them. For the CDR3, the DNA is TGCAGTGCCCCCCGATCGGCGAACTGGGGTGAGCAGTTCTTC. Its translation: CSAPRSANWGEQFF.

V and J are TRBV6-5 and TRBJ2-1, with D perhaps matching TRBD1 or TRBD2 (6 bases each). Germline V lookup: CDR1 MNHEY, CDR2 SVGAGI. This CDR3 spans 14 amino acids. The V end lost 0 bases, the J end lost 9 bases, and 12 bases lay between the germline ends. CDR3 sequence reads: CASSYSGAGSEQFF. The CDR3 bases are TGTGCCAGCAGTTACTCGGGGGCGGGGAGTGAGCAGTTCTTC.

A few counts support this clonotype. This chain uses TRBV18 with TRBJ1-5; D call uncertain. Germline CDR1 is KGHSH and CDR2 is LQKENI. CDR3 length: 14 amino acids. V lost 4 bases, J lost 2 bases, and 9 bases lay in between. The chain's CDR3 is CASSLVGGNQPQHF. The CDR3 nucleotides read TGTGCCAGCTCACTCGTCGGCGGCAATCAGCCCCAGCATTTT. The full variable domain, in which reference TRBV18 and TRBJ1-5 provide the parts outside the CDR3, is NAGVMQNPRHLVRRRGQEARLRCSPMKGHSHVYWYRQLPEEGLKFMVYLQKENIIDESGMPKERFSAEFPKEGPSILRIQQVVRGDSAAYFCASSLVGGNQPQHFGDGTRLSIL.

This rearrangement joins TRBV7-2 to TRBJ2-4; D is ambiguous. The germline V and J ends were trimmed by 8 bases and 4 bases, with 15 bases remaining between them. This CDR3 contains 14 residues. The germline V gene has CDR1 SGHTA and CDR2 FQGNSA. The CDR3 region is CASHSPLGKNIQYF. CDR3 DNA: TGTGCCAGCCACTCCCCCTTGGGGAAAAACATTCAGTACTTC.

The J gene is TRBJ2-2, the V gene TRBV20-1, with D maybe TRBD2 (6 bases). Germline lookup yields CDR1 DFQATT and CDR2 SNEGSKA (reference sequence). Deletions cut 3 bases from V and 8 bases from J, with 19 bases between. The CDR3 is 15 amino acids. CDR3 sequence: CSASGPGPGTGELFF. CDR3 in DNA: TGCAGTGCTAGCGGACCGGGCCCCGGGACTGGGGAGCTGTTTTTT.

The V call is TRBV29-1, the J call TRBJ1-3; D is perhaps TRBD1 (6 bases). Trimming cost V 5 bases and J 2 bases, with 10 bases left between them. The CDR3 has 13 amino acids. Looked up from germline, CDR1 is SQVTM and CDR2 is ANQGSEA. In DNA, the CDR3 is TGCAGCGTTCAGGGGTCAGCTGGAAACACCATATATTTT. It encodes CSVQGSAGNTIYF.

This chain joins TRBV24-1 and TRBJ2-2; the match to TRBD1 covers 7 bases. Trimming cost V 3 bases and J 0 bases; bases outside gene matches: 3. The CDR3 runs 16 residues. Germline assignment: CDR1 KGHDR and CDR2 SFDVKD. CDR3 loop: CATSDPTGPNTGELFF. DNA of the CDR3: TGTGCCACCAGTGATCCGACAGGGCCGAACACCGGGGAGCTGTTTTTT.

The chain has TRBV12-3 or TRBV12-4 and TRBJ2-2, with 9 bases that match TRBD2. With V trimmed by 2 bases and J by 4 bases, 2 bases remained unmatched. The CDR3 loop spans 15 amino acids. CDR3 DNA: TGTGCCAGCAGTTTACAGCGGGGGGTCACCGGGGAGCTGTTTTTT. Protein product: CASSLQRGVTGELFF.

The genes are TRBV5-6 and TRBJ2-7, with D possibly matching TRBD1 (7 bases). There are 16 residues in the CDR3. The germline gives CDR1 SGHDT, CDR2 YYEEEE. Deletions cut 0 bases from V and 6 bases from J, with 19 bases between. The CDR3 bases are TGTGCCAGCAGCTTGGCCCAGGGGGGCCGCTTCGGCGAGCAGTACTTC. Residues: CASSLAQGGRFGEQYF.

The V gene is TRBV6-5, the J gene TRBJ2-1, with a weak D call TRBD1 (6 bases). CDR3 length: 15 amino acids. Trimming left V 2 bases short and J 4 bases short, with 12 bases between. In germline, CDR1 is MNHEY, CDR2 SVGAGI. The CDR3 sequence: CASSYVPGQYNEQFF. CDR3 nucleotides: TGTGCCAGCAGTTACGTGCCGGGACAATACAATGAGCAGTTCTTC.

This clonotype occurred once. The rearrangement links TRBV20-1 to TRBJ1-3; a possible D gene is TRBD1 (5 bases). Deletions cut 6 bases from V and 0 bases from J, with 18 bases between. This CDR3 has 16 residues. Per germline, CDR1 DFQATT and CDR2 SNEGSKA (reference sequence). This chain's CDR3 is CSASDRGKPSGNTIYF. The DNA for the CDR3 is TGCAGTGCGAGCGACCGGGGGAAGCCCTCTGGAAACACCATATATTTT.

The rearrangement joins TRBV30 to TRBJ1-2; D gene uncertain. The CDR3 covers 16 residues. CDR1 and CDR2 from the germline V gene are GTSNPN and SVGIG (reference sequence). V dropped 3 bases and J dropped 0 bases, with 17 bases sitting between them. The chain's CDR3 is CAWSPPDQHSNYGYTF. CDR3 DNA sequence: TGTGCCTGGAGCCCACCTGATCAGCACTCTAACTATGGCTACACCTTC.

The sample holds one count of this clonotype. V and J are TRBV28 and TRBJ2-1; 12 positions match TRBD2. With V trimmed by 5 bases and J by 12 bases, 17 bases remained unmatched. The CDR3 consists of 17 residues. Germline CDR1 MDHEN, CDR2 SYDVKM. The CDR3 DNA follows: TGTGCCAGCAGTCTTACTAGCGGGGGGCTCCTACTTAAAGTGCAGTTCTTC. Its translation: CASSLTSGGLLLKVQFF.

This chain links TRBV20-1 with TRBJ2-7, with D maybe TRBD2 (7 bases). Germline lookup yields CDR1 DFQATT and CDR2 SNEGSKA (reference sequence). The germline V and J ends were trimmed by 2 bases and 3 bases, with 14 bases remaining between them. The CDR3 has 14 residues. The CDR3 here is CSARSGGLIYEQYF. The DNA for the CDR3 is TGCAGTGCTAGATCGGGGGGCCTGATCTACGAGCAGTACTTC.

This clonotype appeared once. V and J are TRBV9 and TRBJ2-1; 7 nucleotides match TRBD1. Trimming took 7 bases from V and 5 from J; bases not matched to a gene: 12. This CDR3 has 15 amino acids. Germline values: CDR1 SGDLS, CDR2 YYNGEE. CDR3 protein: CASGKTGMVDNEQFF. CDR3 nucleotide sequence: TGTGCCAGCGGGAAGACAGGGATGGTTGACAATGAGCAGTTCTTC.

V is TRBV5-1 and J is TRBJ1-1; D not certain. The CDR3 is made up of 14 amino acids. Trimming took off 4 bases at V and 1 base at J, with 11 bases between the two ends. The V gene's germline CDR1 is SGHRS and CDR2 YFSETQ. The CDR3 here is CASSGILPNTEAFF. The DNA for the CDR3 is TGCGCCAGCAGCGGGATACTACCGAACACTGAAGCTTTCTTT.